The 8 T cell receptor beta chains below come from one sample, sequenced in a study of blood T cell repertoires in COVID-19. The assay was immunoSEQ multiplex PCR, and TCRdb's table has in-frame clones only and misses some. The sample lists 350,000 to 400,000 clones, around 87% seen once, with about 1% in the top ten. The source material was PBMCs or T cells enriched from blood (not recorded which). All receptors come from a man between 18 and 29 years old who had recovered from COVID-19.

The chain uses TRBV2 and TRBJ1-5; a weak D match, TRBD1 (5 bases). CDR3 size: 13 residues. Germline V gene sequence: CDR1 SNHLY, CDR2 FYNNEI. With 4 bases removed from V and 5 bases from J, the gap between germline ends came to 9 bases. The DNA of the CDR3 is TGTGCCAGCAGTGGTACAGGACATCAGCCCCAGCATTTT. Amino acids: CASSGTGHQPQHF. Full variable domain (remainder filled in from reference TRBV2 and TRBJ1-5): EPEVTQTPSHQVTQMGQEVILRCVPISNHLYFYWYRQILGQKVEFLVSFYNNEISEKSEIFDDQFSVERPDGSNFTLKIRSTKLEDSAMYFCASSGTGHQPQHFGDGTRLSIL.

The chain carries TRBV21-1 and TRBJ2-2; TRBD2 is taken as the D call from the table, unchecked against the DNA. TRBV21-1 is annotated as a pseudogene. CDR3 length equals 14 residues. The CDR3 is CASAGLAGDGELFF. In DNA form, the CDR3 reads TGTGCCAGCGCCGGGCTAGCGGGGGACGGGGAGCTGTTTTTT.

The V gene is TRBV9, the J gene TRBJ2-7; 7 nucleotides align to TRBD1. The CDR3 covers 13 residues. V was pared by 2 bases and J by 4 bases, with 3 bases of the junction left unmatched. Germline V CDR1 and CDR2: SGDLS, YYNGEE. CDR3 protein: CASSVRQGYEQYF. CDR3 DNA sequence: TGTGCCAGCAGCGTTAGACAGGGATACGAGCAGTACTTC.

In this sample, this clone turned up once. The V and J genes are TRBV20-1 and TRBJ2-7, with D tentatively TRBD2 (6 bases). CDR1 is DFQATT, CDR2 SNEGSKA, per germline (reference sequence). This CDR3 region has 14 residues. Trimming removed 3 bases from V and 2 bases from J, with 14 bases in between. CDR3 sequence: CSASRGLSTYEQYF. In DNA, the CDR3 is TGCAGTGCTAGTAGGGGACTCTCAACCTACGAGCAGTACTTC.

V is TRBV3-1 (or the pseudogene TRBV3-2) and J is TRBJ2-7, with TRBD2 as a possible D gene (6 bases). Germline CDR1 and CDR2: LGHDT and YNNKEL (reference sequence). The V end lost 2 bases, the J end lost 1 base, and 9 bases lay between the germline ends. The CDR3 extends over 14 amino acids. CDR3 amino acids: CASSQSGGSYEQYF. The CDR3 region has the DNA TGTGCCAGCAGCCAATCCGGGGGATCCTACGAGCAGTACTTC.

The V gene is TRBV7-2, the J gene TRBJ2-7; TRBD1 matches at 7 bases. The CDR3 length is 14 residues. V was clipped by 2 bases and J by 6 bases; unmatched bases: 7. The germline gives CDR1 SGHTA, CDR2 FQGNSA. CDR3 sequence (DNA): TGTGCCAGCAGCTTACAGGGGGAGACAGGCGAGCAGTACTTC. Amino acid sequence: CASSLQGETGEQYF. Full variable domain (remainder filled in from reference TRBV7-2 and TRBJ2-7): GAGVSQSPSNKVTEKGKDVELRCDPISGHTALYWYRQSLGQGLEFLIYFQGNSAPDKSGLPSDRFSAERTGGSVSTLTIQRTQQEDSAVYLCASSLQGETGEQYFGPGTRLTVT.

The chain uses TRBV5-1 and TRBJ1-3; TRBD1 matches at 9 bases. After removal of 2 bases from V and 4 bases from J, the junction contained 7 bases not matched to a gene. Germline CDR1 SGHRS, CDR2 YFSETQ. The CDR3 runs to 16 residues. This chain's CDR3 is CASSLDRGTLGNTIYF. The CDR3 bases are TGCGCCAGCAGCTTAGACAGGGGGACTCTCGGAAACACCATATATTTT.

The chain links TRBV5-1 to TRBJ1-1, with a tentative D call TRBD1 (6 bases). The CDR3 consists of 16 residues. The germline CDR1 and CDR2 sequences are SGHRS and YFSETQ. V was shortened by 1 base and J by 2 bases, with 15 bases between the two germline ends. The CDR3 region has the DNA TGCGCCAGCAGCTTGACAGGGCTAGGGATAAACACTGAAGCTTTCTTT. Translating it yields CASSLTGLGINTEAFF.